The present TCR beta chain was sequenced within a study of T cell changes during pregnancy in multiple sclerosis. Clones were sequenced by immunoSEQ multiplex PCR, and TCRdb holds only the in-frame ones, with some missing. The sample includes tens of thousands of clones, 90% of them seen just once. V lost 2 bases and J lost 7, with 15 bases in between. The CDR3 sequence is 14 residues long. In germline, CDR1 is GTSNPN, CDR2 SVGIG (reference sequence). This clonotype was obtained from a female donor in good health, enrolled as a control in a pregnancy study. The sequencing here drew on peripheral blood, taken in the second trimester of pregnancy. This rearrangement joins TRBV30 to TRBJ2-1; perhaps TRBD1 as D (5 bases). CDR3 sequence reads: CAWSSGIGKNEQFF. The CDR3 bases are TGTGCCTGGAGTTCAGGGATTGGCAAGAATGAGCAGTTCTTC. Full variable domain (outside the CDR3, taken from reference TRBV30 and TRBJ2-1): SQTIHQWPATLVQPVGSPLSLECTVEGTSNPNLYWYRQAAGRGLQLLFYSVGIGQISSEVPQNLSASRPQDRQFILSSKKLLLSDSGFYLCAWSSGIGKNEQFFGPGTRLTVL.